Below, one T cell receptor (beta chain) is given with its context. The CDR3 loop spans 16 amino acids. CDR1 is DFQATT and CDR2 is SNEGSKA in the germline V gene (reference sequence). Germline trimming cut 5 bases from V and 7 bases from J; bases unmatched to any gene: 15. Researchers amplified the TCR beta CDR3 regions from RNA transcripts. The HTBI primer set was used in a first-round RT-PCR of the TCR CDR3. Each CDR3 protein is one row after TCRdb ran MiXCR on the multiplex PCR reads. Of about 360,000 distinct CDR3 sequences in the sample, 20% to 30% were seen once. Each diagnosis drew on symptoms, thyroxine, TRAb, thyroid ultrasound and orbital computed tomography findings. The data were taken from a study of T cells in Graves' hyperthyroidism and ophthalmopathy.

V usage is TRBV20-1 and J usage is TRBJ2-3, with 10 bases lining up with TRBD2. Input material: blood. This clonotype was sampled from a man in his forties or fifties with Graves' hyperthyroidism. Written as DNA, the CDR3 is TGCAGTGCTTCCCTACGGACTAGCGGACTACTAAATACGCAGTATTTT. Translating it yields CSASLRTSGLLNTQYF.